Each of the 5 T cell receptor beta chains below was sequenced from the same sample in a study of control samples from healthy donors and cancer patients. Sequencing used immunoSEQ multiplex PCR; TCRdb keeps in-frame clones, though not all of them. This sample has 150,000 or so clones, with roughly 94% found just once. Sequenced material: PBMCs. The receptors here all came from a man aged 55 to 70 with colorectal cancer.

The chain employs TRBV19 and TRBJ2-5, with 7 bases identical to TRBD2. Germline loops: CDR1 LNHDA, CDR2 SQIVND (reference sequence). V was clipped by 5 bases and J by 3 bases; unmatched bases: 9. The CDR3 runs 15 residues. The CDR3, as DNA: TGTGCCAGTAGTCCTCTCCCGGGGAGGGAAGAGACCCAGTACTTC. It translates to CASSPLPGREETQYF.

This clone was observed once. The chain couples TRBV7-9 to TRBJ2-7; perhaps TRBD2 as D (6 bases). The germline CDR1 and CDR2 sequences are SEHNR and FQNEAQ (reference sequence). The CDR3 is made up of 15 amino acids. Trimming left V 3 bases short and J 2 bases short, with 14 bases between. The chain's CDR3 is CASSFLGTDTYEQYF. The CDR3 DNA reads as TGTGCCAGCAGCTTCCTCGGGACTGATACCTACGAGCAGTACTTC.

The chain recombines TRBV7-2 with TRBJ1-2; possibly TRBD1 for D (5 bases). CDR3 size: 14 residues. The V and J ends lost 3 bases and 8 bases respectively, with 16 bases between them. Germline V CDR1 and CDR2: SGHTA, FQGNSA. The CDR3 DNA reads as TGTGCCAGCAGCTTTAGTATTTCAGGGCTAGGCTACACCTTC. Amino acid sequence: CASSFSISGLGYTF.

The gene calls are TRBV30 and TRBJ1-5; no definite D call. V lost 3 bases and J lost 0, with 9 bases in between. This CDR3 comprises 14 residues. CDR1 and CDR2 (germline): GTSNPN, SVGIG (reference sequence). Written as DNA, the CDR3 is TGTGCCTGGAGGTCGGATCATAGCAATCAGCCCCAGCATTTT. Translation gives CAWRSDHSNQPQHF.

The rearrangement joins TRBV4-1 to TRBJ2-7; D is undetermined. The CDR3 has 15 residues. The germline V gene encodes CDR1 MGHRA and CDR2 YSYEKL. Trimming removed 1 base at V and 2 bases at J, with 12 bases between. CDR3 nucleotides: TGCGCCAGCAGCCAAGTATCCGGAGTCCCCTACGAGCAGTACTTC. Protein sequence: CASSQVSGVPYEQYF.